The T cell receptor beta chain described here comes from a study of early T cells in non-severe SARS-CoV-2 infection. Only a few counts were recorded for this clonotype. TCRdb re-derived calls from the 5' RACE reads in MiXCR, one entry per CDR3 protein. The sample lists more than 50,000 distinct CDR3 sequences, more than 13% seen once, with about a tenth in the top ten. Sequenced here: whole blood, sampled at baseline. The receptor comes from an adult who was a healthcare worker with PCR-confirmed SARS-CoV-2 infection or an uninfected control (not recorded which).

This CDR3 reads CSAGTGGAYSNQPQHF. The CDR3, as DNA: TGCAGTGCAGGGACAGGGGGTGCTTATAGCAATCAGCCCCAGCATTTT. V is TRBV20-1 and J is TRBJ1-5, with TRBD1 identical over 11 bases. Germline CDR1 DFQATT, CDR2 SNEGSKA (reference sequence). After removal of 6 bases from V and 0 bases from J, the junction contained 7 bases not matched to a gene. The CDR3 length is 16 residues.